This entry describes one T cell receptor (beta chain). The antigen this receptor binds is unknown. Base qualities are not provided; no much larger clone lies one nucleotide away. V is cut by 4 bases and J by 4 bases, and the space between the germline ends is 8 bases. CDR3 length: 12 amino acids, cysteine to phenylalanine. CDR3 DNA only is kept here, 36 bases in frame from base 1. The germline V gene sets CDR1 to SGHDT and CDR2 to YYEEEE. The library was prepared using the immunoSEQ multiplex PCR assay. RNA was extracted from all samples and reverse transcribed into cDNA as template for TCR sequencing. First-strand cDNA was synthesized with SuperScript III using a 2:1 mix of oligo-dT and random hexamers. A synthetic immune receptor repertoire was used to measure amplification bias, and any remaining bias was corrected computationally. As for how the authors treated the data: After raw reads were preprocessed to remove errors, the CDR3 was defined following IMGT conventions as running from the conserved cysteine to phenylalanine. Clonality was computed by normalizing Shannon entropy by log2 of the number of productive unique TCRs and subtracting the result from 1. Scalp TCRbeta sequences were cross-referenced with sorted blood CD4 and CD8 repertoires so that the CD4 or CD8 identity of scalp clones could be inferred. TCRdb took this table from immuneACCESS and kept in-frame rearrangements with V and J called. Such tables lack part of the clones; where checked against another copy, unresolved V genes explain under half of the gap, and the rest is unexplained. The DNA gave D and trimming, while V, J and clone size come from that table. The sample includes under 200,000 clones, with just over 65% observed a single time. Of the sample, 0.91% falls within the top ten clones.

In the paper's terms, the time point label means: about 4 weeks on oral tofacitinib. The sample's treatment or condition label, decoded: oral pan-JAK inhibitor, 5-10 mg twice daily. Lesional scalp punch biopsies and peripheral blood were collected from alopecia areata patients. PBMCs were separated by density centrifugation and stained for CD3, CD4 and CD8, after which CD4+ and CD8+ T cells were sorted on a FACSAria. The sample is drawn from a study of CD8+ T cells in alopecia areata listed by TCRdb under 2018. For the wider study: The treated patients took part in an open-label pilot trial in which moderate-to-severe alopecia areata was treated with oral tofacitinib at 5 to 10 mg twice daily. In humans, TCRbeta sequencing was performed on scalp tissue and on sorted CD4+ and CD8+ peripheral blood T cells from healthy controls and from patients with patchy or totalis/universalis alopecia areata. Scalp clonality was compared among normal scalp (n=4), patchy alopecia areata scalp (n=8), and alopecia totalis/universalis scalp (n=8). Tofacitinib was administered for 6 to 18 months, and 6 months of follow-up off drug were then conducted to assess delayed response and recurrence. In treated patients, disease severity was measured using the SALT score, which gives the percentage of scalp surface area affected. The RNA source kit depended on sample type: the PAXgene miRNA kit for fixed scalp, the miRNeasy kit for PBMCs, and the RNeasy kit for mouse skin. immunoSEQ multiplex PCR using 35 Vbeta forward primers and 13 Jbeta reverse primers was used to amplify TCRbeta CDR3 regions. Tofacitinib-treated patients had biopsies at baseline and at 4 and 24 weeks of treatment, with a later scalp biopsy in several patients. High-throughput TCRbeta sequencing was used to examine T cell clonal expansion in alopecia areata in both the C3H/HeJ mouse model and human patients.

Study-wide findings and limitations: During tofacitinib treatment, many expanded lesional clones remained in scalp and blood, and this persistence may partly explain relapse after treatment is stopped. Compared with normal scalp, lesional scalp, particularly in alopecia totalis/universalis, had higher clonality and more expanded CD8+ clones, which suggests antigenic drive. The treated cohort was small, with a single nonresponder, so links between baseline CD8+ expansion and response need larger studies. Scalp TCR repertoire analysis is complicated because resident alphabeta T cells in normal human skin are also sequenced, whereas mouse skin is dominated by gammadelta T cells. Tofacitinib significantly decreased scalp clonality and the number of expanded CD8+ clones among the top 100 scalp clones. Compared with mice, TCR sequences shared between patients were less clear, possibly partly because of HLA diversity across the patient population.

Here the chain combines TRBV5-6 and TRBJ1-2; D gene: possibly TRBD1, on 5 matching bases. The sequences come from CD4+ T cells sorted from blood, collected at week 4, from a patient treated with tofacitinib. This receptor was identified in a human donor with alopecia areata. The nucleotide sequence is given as TGTGCCAGCAGCGAAGGGGCCTATGGCTACACCTTC. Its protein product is CASSEGAYGYTF. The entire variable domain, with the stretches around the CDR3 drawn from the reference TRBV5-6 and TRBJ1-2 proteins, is DAGVTQSPTHLIKTRGQQVTLRCSPKSGHDTVSWYQQALGQGPQFIFQYYEEEERQRGNFPDRFSGHQFPNYSSELNVNALLLGDSALYLCASSEGAYGYTFGSGTRLTVV.